The 21 T cell receptor beta chains listed next were all sequenced from one sample in a study of T cell clonality in common variable immunodeficiency. Profiled with immunoSEQ multiplex PCR; TCRdb holds only in-frame clones, not every one. The sample is made up of about 40,000 clones, none counted only once. Input material: peripheral blood mononuclear cells. These receptors came from a person between 18 and 70 years old in good health.

This clone was seen more than once but under ten times. The read gets to within 3 residues of the CDR3 end, and the germline J gene fills in the rest. The V gene is TRBV19, the J gene TRBJ2-4; D possibly corresponds to TRBD1 (5 bases). The germline V gene encodes CDR1 LNHDA and CDR2 SQIVND (reference sequence). This CDR3 is built from 13 residues. The DNA read from the CDR3 is TGTGCCAGTAGTATAGAGACAGTTTACCCT. This codes for CASSIETVYP. The full CDR3 protein is CASSIETVYPQYF.

Notes on this clone: The observed sequence ends 3 residues before the CDR3 terminus, with the missing tail filled in from the germline J gene. The chain employs TRBV7-8 and TRBJ2-3; 11 bases fit TRBD2. This CDR3 is 17 amino acids long. Germline CDR1 reads SGHVS; CDR2 reads FQNEAQ. The CDR3 spells CASSQMLAGGLIETQYF. The part of the CDR3 DNA that was read is TGTGCCAGCAGCCAGATGCTAGCGGGGGGCCTGATAGAGACG.

This clone was seen at least ten times. The read ends 3 residues shy of where the CDR3 ends; the end is completed using the germline J gene. The V gene is TRBV12-3 or TRBV12-4, the J gene TRBJ1-1; maybe TRBD1 (5 bases). The CDR3 has 15 residues. The V gene lost 4 bases and the J gene lost 1 base, with 13 bases spanning the gap. Partial CDR3 DNA: TGTGCCAGCAGTTCGCGGAAAACAGGGAACACTGAA. It is translated as CASSSRKTGNTE. The entire CDR3 protein reads CASSSRKTGNTEAFF.

This clone was counted ten times or more. The read halts 3 residues ahead of the CDR3 end, with the missing end drawn from the germline J gene. The V and J genes are TRBV12-3 or TRBV12-4 and TRBJ2-7, with unresolved D. Trimming removed 1 base at V and 4 bases at J, with 5 bases between. The CDR3 covers 12 residues. The CDR3 region is CASSLGQYEQYF. The DNA read from the CDR3 is TGTGCCAGCAGTTTAGGACAATACGAG.

This clone was counted many times. The observed sequence ends 3 residues before the CDR3 terminus, with the missing tail filled in from the germline J gene. The V gene is TRBV7-2, the J gene TRBJ1-1; D perhaps matches TRBD1 (5 bases). Deletions cut 5 bases from V and 4 bases from J, with 14 bases between. This CDR3 is 14 amino acids long. Germline V gene lookup returns CDR1 SGHTA and CDR2 FQGNSA. The CDR3 protein is CASSLQSGSTEAFF. The part of the CDR3 DNA that was read is TGTGCCAGCAGCCTCCAATCAGGGAGCACTGAA.

The sample holds many counts of this clone. The read ends 3 residues before the CDR3 terminus; that terminus is restored from the germline J gene. This chain joins TRBV6-1 and TRBJ2-7; 7 bases match TRBD2. The CDR3 runs to 14 residues. The V and J ends lost 4 bases and 3 bases, in that order; junction bases with no gene match: 6. Germline V CDR1 and CDR2: MNHNS, SASEGT. Here the CDR3 reads CASSVAGEVYEQYF. CDR3 DNA (partial): TGTGCCAGCAGTGTTGCGGGAGAGGTCTACGAG.

This clone was recorded at least ten times. The read stops 3 residues short of the end of the CDR3; the missing end is completed from the germline J gene. The chain joins TRBV29-1 to TRBJ2-2; perhaps TRBD2 as D (7 bases). Germline V gene sequence: CDR1 SQVTM, CDR2 ANQGSEA. This CDR3 region has 14 residues. Partial CDR3 DNA: TGCAGCGTCGCGGGCCGGGGGGCTAATGAAAAG. It translates to CSVAGRGANEK. In full, the CDR3 is CSVAGRGANEKLFF.

This clone has just a few counts. Mismatch with germline at one junction end may stem from a read error. The CDR3 end is not reached by the read, which stops 3 residues before it; the germline J gene fills it in. The V gene is TRBV7-7, the J gene TRBJ2-5, with TRBD2 as a possible D gene (7 bases). Germline V CDR1 and CDR2: SSHAT, FNYEAQ (reference sequence). The CDR3 is 15 amino acids. CDR3 protein: CASILGGDPQETQYF. CDR3 DNA (partial): TGTGCTAGCATCTTAGGGGGGGACCCCCAAGAGACC.

This clone was recorded many times. The CDR3 end falls 3 residues outside the read, so it is completed with the germline J gene. V gene TRBV19 combines with J gene TRBJ1-1; 9 bases align to TRBD1. In germline, CDR1 is LNHDA, CDR2 SQIVND (reference sequence). The V segment lost 6 bases and the J segment 5 bases; nucleotides outside the gene matches: 7. This CDR3 has 14 amino acids. CDR3 sequence reads: CASRWTGEWTEAFF. CDR3 bases read: TGTGCCAGTAGATGGACAGGGGAGTGGACTGAA.

This clone was detected many times. The read ends 3 residues early relative to the CDR3; the germline J gene fills the gap. The chain has TRBV4-1 and TRBJ2-5; 10 bases are a match to TRBD1. CDR3 length: 17 residues. Germline trimming cut 0 bases from V and 3 bases from J; bases unmatched to any gene: 7. Germline CDR1 reads MGHRA; CDR2 reads YSYEKL. CDR3 DNA, as far as it was read: TGCGCCAGCAGCCAAGATAGATCAGGGACAGGGGAAGAGACC. The encoded protein is CASSQDRSGTGEET. The full CDR3 sequence reads CASSQDRSGTGEETQYF.

This clone appeared a few times. CDR3 sequence reads: CASSLGRGYTEAFF. The CDR3 bases that were read are TGTGCCAGCAGCTTAGGTCGGGGTTACACTGAA. The rearrangement links TRBV11-1 to TRBJ1-1; no clear D. The read falls 3 residues short of the CDR3 end, and the missing part is taken from the germline J gene. This CDR3 is built from 14 residues. The germline V gene encodes CDR1 SGHAT and CDR2 FQDESV (reference sequence). V was pared by 1 base and J by 3 bases, with 9 bases between. The full variable domain, in which reference TRBV11-1 and TRBJ1-1 provide the parts outside the CDR3, is EAEVAQSPRYKITEKSQAVAFWCDPISGHATLYWYRQILGQGPELLVQFQDESVVDDSQLPKDRFSAERLKGVDSTLKIQPAELGDSAMYLCASSLGRGYTEAFFGQGTRLTVV.

This clone was observed many times. The CDR3 end is not reached by the read, which stops 3 residues before it; the germline J gene fills it in. This chain connects TRBV20-1 to TRBJ2-5, with 7 bases fitting TRBD2. Germline CDR1 DFQATT, CDR2 SNEGSKA (reference sequence). Germline trimming cut 3 bases from V and 5 bases from J; bases unmatched to any gene: 9. This CDR3 comprises 14 residues. CDR3 DNA (partial): TGCAGTGCTAGGTCAGCGGGATGGGGGGAGACC. Its protein product is CSARSAGWGET. The whole CDR3 reads CSARSAGWGETQYF.

This clone has a count of ten or more. The read gets to within 3 residues of the CDR3 end, and the germline J gene fills in the rest. The V and J genes are TRBV9 and TRBJ2-1; the D gene is possibly TRBD2 (6 bases). There are 14 residues in the CDR3. V lost 2 bases, J lost 5 bases, and 11 bases lay in between. From germline, CDR1 is SGDLS and CDR2 YYNGEE. The CDR3 loop is CASSVTGVNNEQFF. The sequenced CDR3 bases are TGTGCCAGCAGCGTTACGGGGGTAAACAATGAG. Filled out from reference TRBV9 and TRBJ2-1, the complete variable domain reads DSGVTQTPKHLITATGQRVTLRCSPRSGDLSVYWYQQSLDQGLQFLIQYYNGEERAKGNILERFSAQQFPDLHSELNLSSLELGDSALYFCASSVTGVNNEQFFGPGTRLTVL.

Notes on this clone: The CDR3 end falls 3 residues outside the read, so it is completed with the germline J gene. The chain joins TRBV7-2 to TRBJ2-7, with TRBD1 matching 8 bases. Germline loops: CDR1 SGHTA, CDR2 FQGNSA. V was clipped by 3 bases and J by 5 bases; unmatched bases: 6. CDR3 length: 14 amino acids. CDR3 sequence: CASSLITGGNEQYF. The sequenced part of the CDR3 DNA is TGTGCCAGCAGCTTGATAACAGGGGGGAACGAG. Drawing the rest from reference TRBV7-2 and TRBJ2-7, the complete variable domain is GAGVSQSPSNKVTEKGKDVELRCDPISGHTALYWYRQSLGQGLEFLIYFQGNSAPDKSGLPSDRFSAERTGGSVSTLTIQRTQQEDSAVYLCASSLITGGNEQYFGPGTRLTVT.

This clone was recorded many times. Coverage ceases 3 residues before the CDR3 finishes, and the germline J gene fills in the end. The V call is TRBV19, the J call TRBJ2-5; 8 bases agree with TRBD1. The CDR3 loop spans 15 amino acids. Germline trimming cut 5 bases from V and 4 bases from J; bases unmatched to any gene: 9. Germline CDR1 LNHDA, CDR2 SQIVND (reference sequence). This CDR3 is CASSPGTGGLETQYF. Incomplete CDR3 DNA: TGTGCCAGTAGTCCCGGGACAGGAGGCTTAGAGACC.

The sample holds many counts of this clone. The CDR3 end lies 3 residues beyond the end of the read and is filled in from the germline J gene. The chain joins TRBV4-1 to TRBJ1-2; TRBD1 matches at 7 bases. The CDR3 is made up of 15 amino acids. V lost 2 bases to trimming and J lost 3 bases; unmatched junction nucleotides: 6. In germline, CDR1 is MGHRA, CDR2 YSYEKL. The chain's CDR3 is CASSQKGARDYGYTF. CDR3 bases read: TGCGCCAGCAGCCAAAAGGGGGCGCGAGACTATGGC.

This clone has ten or more counts. The read gets to within 3 residues of the CDR3 end, and the germline J gene fills in the rest. The chain combines TRBV2 with TRBJ2-7; 7 nucleotides agree with TRBD2. This CDR3 comprises 16 residues. Per the germline V gene, CDR1 is SNHLY and CDR2 is FYNNEI. Trimming removed 3 bases from V and 0 bases from J; junction bases left unmatched: 8. The CDR3 sequence is CASSDIGGGSSYEQYF. The CDR3 DNA, read in part, is TGTGCCAGCAGTGATATTGGCGGGGGTAGCTCCTACGAG.

This clone was counted many times. Sequencing ends 3 residues short of the CDR3 end; the germline J gene provides the rest. This chain joins TRBV7-2 and TRBJ2-1; 8 positions agree with TRBD2. The germline V gene encodes CDR1 SGHTA and CDR2 FQGNSA. Trimming cost V 2 bases and J 6 bases; bases outside gene matches: 6. The CDR3 length is 15 residues. The CDR3 here is CASSLSLAGRNEQFF. The CDR3 bases that were read are TGTGCCAGCAGCTTATCGCTAGCGGGCCGCAATGAG.

This clone is medium-sized. The CDR3 is cut off 3 residues early in the read; its end comes from the germline J gene. V is TRBV6-1 and J is TRBJ1-1; no clear D gene. The V end lost 4 bases, the J end lost 5 bases, and 11 bases lay between the germline ends. Germline values: CDR1 MNHNS, CDR2 SASEGT. The CDR3 sequence is 13 residues long. Here the CDR3 reads CASSATSSTEAFF. The sequenced part of the CDR3 DNA is TGTGCCAGCAGTGCGACAAGTTCAACTGAA.

On this clone: A far more abundant clone sits one base away, making this likely a read error. The CDR3 end lies 3 residues beyond the end of the read and is filled in from the germline J gene. The chain uses TRBV30 and TRBJ1-2; perhaps TRBD1 as D (6 bases). Germline CDR1 is GTSNPN and CDR2 is SVGIG (reference sequence). V dropped 3 bases and J dropped 6 bases, with 17 bases sitting between them. There are 14 residues in the CDR3. Partial CDR3 DNA: TGTGCCTGGAGGACGCTACAGGGCCCCCATGGC. Its protein product is CAWRTLQGPHG. The complete CDR3 sequence is CAWRTLQGPHGYTF.

This clone appeared many times. From the germline J gene comes the end of the CDR3, since the read stops 3 residues before it. The chain has TRBV20-1 and TRBJ1-2, with 8 bases that match TRBD1. Germline V gene lookup returns CDR1 DFQATT and CDR2 SNEGSKA (reference sequence). Losses at the gene ends were 6 bases for V and 1 base for J; bases not matched to a gene: 7. The CDR3 spans 14 residues. The CDR3: CSARGTGGNYGYTF. The sequenced part of the CDR3 DNA is TGCAGTGCCCGGGGGACAGGAGGTAACTATGGC.